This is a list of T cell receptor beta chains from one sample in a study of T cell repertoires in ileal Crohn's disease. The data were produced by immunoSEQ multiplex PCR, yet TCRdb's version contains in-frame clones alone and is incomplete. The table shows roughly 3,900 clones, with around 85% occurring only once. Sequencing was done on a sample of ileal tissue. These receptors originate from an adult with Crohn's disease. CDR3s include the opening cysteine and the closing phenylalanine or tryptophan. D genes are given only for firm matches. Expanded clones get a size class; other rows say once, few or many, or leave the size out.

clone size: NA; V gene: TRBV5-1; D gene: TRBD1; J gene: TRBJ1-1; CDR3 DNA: TGCGCCAGCAGACAAGACAGGGGCACTTTCTTT; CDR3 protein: CASRQDRGTFF
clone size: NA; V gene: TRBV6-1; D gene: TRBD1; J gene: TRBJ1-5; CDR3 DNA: TGTGCCAGTCCGGACAGGGTAAAAAATCAGCCCCAGCATTTT; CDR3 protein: CASPDRVKNQPQHF
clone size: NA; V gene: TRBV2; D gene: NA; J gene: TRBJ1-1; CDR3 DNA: TGTGCCAGCAGGGGGACGAGGGAGGGCACTGAAGCTTTCTTT; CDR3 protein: CASRGTREGTEAFF
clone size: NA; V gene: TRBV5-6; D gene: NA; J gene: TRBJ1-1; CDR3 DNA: TGTGCCAGCAGCGGATACAGGGATGCTGAAGCTTTCTTT; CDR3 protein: CASSGYRDAEAFF
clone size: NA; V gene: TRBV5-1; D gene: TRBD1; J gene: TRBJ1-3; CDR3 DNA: TGCGCCAGCGGACCGGGACAGAGCTCTGGAAACACCATATATTTT; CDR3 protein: CASGPGQSSGNTIYF
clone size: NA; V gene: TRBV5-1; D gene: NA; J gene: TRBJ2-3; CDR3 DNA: TGCGCCAGCAGCCTCGGACTAGGGGGGGATACGCAGTATTTT; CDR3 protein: CASSLGLGGDTQYF
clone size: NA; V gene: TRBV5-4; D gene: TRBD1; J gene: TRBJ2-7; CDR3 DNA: TGTGCCAGCAGCCCCGACAGGGACCTCAACGAGCAGTACTTC; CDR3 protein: CASSPDRDLNEQYF
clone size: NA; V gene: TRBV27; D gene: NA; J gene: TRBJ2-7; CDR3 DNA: TGTGCCAGCAGTTATAGGGGAAGCTCCTACGAGCAGTACTTC; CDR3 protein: CASSYRGSSYEQYF
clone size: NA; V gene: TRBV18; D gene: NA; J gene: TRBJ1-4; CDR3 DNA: TGTGCCAGCTCACCAGCGGCTGAAAAACTGTTTTTT; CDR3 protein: CASSPAAEKLFF
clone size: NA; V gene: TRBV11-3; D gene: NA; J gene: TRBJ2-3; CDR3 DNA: TGTGCCAGCAGCTTAGATCGTGGCGGGACTGGTACGCAGTATTTT; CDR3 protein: CASSLDRGGTGTQYF
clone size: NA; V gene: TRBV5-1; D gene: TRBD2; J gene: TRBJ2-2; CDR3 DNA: TGCGCCAGCAGAGATAGCGGGGGGGCCGGCATTCTTGGGGAGCTGTTTTTT; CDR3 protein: CASRDSGGAGILGELFF
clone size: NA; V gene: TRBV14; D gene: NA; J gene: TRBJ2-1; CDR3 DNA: TGTGCCAGCAGCCAATTTTTCGATGAGCAGTTCTTC; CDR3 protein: CASSQFFDEQFF
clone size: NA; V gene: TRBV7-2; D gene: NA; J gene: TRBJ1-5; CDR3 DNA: TGTGCCAGCAGCTTAGATGGAGGCCACAATCAGCCCCAGCATTTT; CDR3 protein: CASSLDGGHNQPQHF
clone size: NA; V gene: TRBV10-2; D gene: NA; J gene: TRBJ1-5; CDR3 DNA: TGCGCCAGCAGTGAGTCGAGCAGGGTCAATCAGCCCCAGCATTTT; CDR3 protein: CASSESSRVNQPQHF
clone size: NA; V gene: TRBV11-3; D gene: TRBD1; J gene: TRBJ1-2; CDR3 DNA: TGTGCCAGCAGAAGGGACAGTAGCTACACCTTC; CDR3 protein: CASRRDSSYTF
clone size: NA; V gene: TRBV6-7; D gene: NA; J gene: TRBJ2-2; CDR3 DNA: TGTGCCAGCAGTTCTAGAGGTTCCGGGGAGCTGTTTTTT; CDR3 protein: CASSSRGSGELFF
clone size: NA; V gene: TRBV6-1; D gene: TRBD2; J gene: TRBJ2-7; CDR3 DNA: TGTGCCAGCAGTCACACCCTGGGGGGGGTCTACGAGCAGTACTTC; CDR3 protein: CASSHTLGGVYEQYF
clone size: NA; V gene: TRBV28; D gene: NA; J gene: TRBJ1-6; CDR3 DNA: TGTGCCTTATCCAGCTCCTATAATTCACCCCTCCACTTT; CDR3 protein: CALSSSYNSPLHF
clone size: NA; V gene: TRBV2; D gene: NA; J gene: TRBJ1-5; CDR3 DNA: TGTGCCAGCAGTGAGAGTGGCAGGGGCTTCGATCAGCCCCAGCATTTT; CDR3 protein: CASSESGRGFDQPQHF
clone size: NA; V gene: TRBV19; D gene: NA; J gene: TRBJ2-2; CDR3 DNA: TGTGCCAGTAGTATAGTCTCCCACACCGGGGAGCTGTTTTTT; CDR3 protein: CASSIVSHTGELFF
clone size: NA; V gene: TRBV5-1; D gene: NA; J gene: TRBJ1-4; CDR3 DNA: TGCGCCAGCAGCTTGGGGCCGGGTGAAAAACTGTTTTTT; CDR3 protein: CASSLGPGEKLFF
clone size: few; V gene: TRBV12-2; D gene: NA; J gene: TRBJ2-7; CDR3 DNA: TGTGCAAGTCGCTTAGCGGGACACTCCTACGAGCAGTACTTC; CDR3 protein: CASRLAGHSYEQYF
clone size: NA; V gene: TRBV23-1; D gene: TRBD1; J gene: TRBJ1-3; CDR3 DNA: TGCGCCAGCAGTCCAGGGGGCTCTGGAAACACCATATATTTT; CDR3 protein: CASSPGGSGNTIYF
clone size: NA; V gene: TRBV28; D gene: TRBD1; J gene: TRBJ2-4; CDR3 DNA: TGTGCCAGCAGTTGGCCAGGGGGAAAAAACATTCAGTACTTC; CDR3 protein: CASSWPGGKNIQYF
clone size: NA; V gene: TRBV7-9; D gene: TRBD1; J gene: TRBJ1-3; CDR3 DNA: TGTGCCAGCAGCCCCGGACAGGGGGTGGCCGTGAACACCATATATTTT; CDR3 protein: CASSPGQGVAVNTIYF
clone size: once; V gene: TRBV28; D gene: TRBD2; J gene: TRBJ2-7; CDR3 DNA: TGTGCCAGCAGACCCGGGACTAGCGGGAGTCACTACGAGCAGTACTTC; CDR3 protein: CASRPGTSGSHYEQYF
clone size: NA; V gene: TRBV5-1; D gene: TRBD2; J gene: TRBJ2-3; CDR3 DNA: TGCGCCAGCAGCTTTGAGCGGGATTGGACAGATACGCAGTATTTT; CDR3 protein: CASSFERDWTDTQYF
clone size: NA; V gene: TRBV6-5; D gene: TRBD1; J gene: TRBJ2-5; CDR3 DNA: TGTGCCAGCAGCAAACAGGGGTGGGAGACCCAGTACTTC; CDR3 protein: CASSKQGWETQYF
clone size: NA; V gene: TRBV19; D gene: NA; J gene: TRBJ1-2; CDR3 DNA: TGTGCCAGTAGTATAGGGGGCATCAAAGGCTACACCTTC; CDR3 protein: CASSIGGIKGYTF
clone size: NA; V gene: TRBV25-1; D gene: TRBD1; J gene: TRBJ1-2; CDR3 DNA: TGTGCCAGCAGTGCAGGACAGGTACATGGCTACACCTTC; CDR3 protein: CASSAGQVHGYTF
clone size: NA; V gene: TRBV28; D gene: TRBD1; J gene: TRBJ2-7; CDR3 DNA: TGTGCCAGCTCTAGGGACAGGGGGATCTACGAGCAGTACTTC; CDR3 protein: CASSRDRGIYEQYF
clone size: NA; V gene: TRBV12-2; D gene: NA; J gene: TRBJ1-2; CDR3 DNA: TGTGCAAGTCGCTTTTTAGCCTCTATTAACTATGGCTACACCTTC; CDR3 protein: CASRFLASINYGYTF
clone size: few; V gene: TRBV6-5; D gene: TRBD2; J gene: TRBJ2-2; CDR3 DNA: TGTGCCAGCAGTTACATTAGCGGGGCGCCCGGGGAGCTGTTTTTT; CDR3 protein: CASSYISGAPGELFF
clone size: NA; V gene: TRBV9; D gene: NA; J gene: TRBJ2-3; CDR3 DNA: TGTGCCAGCAGCGCGGACCCCGGGAGCCCAGATACGCAGTATTTT; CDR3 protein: CASSADPGSPDTQYF
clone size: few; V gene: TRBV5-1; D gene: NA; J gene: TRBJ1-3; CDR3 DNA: TGCGCCAGCAGCTTTGATGGGAGCTCTGGAAACACCATATATTTT; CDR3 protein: CASSFDGSSGNTIYF
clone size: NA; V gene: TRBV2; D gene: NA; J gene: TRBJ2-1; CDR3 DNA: TGTGCCAGCAGTGTGATCGGTACCAATGAGCAGTTCTTC; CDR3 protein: CASSVIGTNEQFF
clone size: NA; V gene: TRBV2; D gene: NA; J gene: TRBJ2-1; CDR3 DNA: TGTGCCAGCAGGTTTGGACTGGATGAGCAGTTCTTC; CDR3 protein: CASRFGLDEQFF
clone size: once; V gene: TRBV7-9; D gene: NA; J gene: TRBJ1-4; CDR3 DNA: TGTGCCAGCAGCTTAGGGGGGGGGACTTCCAATGAAAAACTGTTTTTT; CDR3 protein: CASSLGGGTSNEKLFF
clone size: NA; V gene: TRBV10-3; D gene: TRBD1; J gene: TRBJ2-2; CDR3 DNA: TGTGCCATCAGCCGAGGACAGGGGGGGACCGGGGAGCTGTTTTTT; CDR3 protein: CAISRGQGGTGELFF
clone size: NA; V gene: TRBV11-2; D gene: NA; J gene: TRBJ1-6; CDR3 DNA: TGTGCCAGCAGCTTAACCAGGGTTGATTCACCCCTCCACTTT; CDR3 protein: CASSLTRVDSPLHF
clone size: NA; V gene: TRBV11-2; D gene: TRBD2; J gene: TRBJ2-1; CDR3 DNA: TGTGCCAGCAGCTTAGAGCGAGCGGGAGATGAGCAGTTCTTC; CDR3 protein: CASSLERAGDEQFF
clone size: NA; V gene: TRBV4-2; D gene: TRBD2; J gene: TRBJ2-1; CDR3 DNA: TGTGCCAGCAGCCAAGAAGTAGCGGGATATTCCTACAATGAGCAGTTCTTC; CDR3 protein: CASSQEVAGYSYNEQFF
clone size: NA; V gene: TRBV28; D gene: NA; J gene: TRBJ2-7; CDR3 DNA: TGTGCCAGCAGTTTTGCGGGACAGACTTCCTACGAGCAGTACTTC; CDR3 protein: CASSFAGQTSYEQYF
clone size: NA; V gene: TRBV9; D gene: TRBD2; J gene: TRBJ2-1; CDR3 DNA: TGTGCCAGCAGCCCGACGGGACTAGCGAATGAGCAGTTCTTC; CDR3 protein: CASSPTGLANEQFF
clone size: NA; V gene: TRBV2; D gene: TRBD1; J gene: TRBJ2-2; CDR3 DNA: TGTGCCAGCAGTTATACAGGGGCCCCCGGGGAGCTGTTTTTT; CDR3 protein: CASSYTGAPGELFF
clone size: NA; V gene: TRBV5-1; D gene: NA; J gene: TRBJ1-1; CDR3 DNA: TGCGCCAGCAGCCAGGACGGGACAAACACTGAAGCTTTCTTT; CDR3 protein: CASSQDGTNTEAFF
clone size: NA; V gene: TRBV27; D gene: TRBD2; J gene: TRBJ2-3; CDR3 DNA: TGTGCCAGCAGTTTGAGGGTTGGACTAGCGGATACAGATACGCAGTATTTT; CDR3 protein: CASSLRVGLADTDTQYF
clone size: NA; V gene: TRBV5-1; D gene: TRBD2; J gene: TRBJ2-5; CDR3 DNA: TGCGCCAGCGCCGCAAACGGGGGGGCGCATGGCGAGACCCAGTACTTC; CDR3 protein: CASAANGGAHGETQYF
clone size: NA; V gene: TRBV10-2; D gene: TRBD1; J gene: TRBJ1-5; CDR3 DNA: TGCGCCAGCAGTGGAGGACAGGGCAATCAGCCCCAGCATTTT; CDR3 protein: CASSGGQGNQPQHF
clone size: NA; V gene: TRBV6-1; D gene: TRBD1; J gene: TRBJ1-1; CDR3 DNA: TGTGCCAGCAGTGTCAGGGGGCGGACTGAAGCTTTCTTT; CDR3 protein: CASSVRGRTEAFF
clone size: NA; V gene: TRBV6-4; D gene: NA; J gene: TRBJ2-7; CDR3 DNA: TGTGCCAGCAGTGAGGGGACTTCCTCCTACGAGCAGTACTTC; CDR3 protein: CASSEGTSSYEQYF
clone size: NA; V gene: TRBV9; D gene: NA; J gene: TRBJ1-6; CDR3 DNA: TGTGCCAGCAGCGTAGATCGGGGGTTACCCCTCCACTTT; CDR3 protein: CASSVDRGLPLHF
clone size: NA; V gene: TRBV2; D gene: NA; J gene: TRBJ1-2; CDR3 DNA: TGTGCCAGCAGTGAGGTTGCGCCCCTCGGGGGCTACACCTTC; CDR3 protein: CASSEVAPLGGYTF